This TCR beta chain is drawn from a study of kidney transplant recipient with SARS-CoV-2 infection. Regarding this clonotype: This may come from a read error, since a much larger clone is one base off.

TCRdb reanalysed the reads using MiXCR and keeps one entry per CDR3 protein. The sample includes roughly 250,000 distinct CDR3 sequences, around 26% of them seen just once. V was cut by 5 bases and J by 4 bases, with 23 bases left in between. This CDR3 is 17 amino acids long. The rearrangement joins TRBV12-3 or TRBV12-4 to TRBJ1-2; D ambiguous. The clonotype originates from a male patient aged 30 to 39 who had COVID-19 and was a kidney transplant recipient. Some T cells may trace back to the graft donor. The sample here was a blood sample, taken at baseline and around day 120 from a kidney transplant recipient. CDR3 in DNA: TGTGCCAGCAGTCGACTGGTCAGCTTCCGAAAGGCCTATGGCTACACCTTC. Its translation is CASSRLVSFRKAYGYTF.